These 32 T cell receptor beta chains originate from one sample sequenced in a study of T cells in Graves' hyperthyroidism and ophthalmopathy. Authors of the study amplified TCR beta CDR3 regions from RNA transcripts. First-round RT-PCR targeting the TCR CDR3 was performed with the HTBI primer set. A single record per CDR3 protein comes from TCRdb applying MiXCR to the multiplex PCR reads. This sample carries approximately 700,000 distinct CDR3 sequences, 45% of them seen once, and the ten largest clones take 7% to 7.5%. The material sequenced was peripheral blood or thyroid tissue (not recorded which). The receptors derive from an adult man with Graves' disease, either hyperthyroidism or ophthalmopathy (not recorded which).

The table lists this clonotype with a count of one. It may be a read error: a sequence one base away is much more abundant. The chain recombines TRBV10-3 with TRBJ1-6; unclear D gene. From germline, CDR1 is ENHRY and CDR2 SYGVKD. The CDR3 spans 12 residues. V was clipped by 0 bases and J by 11 bases, with 5 bases between them. This CDR3 is CAISESVTPLHF. The CDR3 nucleotides are TGTGCCATCAGTGAGTCGGTTACACCCCTCCACTTT.

The sample holds many counts of this clonotype. V usage is TRBV7-9 and J usage is TRBJ1-6; possible D gene TRBD1, 6 bases. From germline, CDR1 is SEHNR and CDR2 FQNEAQ (reference sequence). CDR3 size: 15 residues. Trimming shortened V by 5 bases and J by 5 bases, and 13 bases separated the two germline ends. CDR3 DNA: TGTGCCAGCAGCGTAGGGGCAGGGGATAATTCACCCCTCCACTTT. Protein product: CASSVGAGDNSPLHF.

The chain combines TRBV2 with TRBJ2-7, with D possibly TRBD2 on 6 matching bases. The germline V gene encodes CDR1 SNHLY and CDR2 FYNNEI. V was pared by 3 bases and J by 2 bases, with 14 bases between. The CDR3 spans 15 residues. CDR3 coding DNA: TGTGCCAGCAGTGAGGGGGGAGACGGGACCTACGAGCAGTACTTC. Translated, it gives CASSEGGDGTYEQYF. The full variable domain, completed using reference TRBV2 and TRBJ2-7, is EPEVTQTPSHQVTQMGQEVILRCVPISNHLYFYWYRQILGQKVEFLVSFYNNEISEKSEIFDDQFSVERPDGSNFTLKIRSTKLEDSAMYFCASSEGGDGTYEQYFGPGTRLTVT.

As for this clonotype: One end of the junction varies from germline; a read error may be responsible. The chain joins TRBV7-9 to TRBJ1-1; D ambiguous. Germline CDR1 SEHNR, CDR2 FQNEAQ (reference sequence). The CDR3 totals 15 residues. The CDR3 nucleotides read TGTGCCAGCAGCTTAGATCAGGCTATGAGCACTGAAGCTTCCTTT. This sequence encodes CASSLDQAMSTEASF.

This clonotype was picked up many times. The CDR3 reads CASSYGPEIYGYTF. CDR3 DNA: TGTGCCAGCAGTTACGGCCCCGAGATCTATGGCTACACCTTC. This chain connects TRBV6-5 to TRBJ1-2, with D unclear. Per germline, CDR1 MNHEY and CDR2 SVGAGI. The length of the CDR3 is 14 residues. Trimming removed 2 bases from V and 4 bases from J, with 11 bases in between.

This clonotype showed up just a few times. This chain uses TRBV7-9 with TRBJ2-7; TRBD2 agrees at 7 bases. Germline V CDR1 and CDR2: SEHNR, FQNEAQ (reference sequence). The J segment lost 4 bases and the V segment lost 4 bases, leaving 10 bases of the junction unmatched. CDR3 size: 15 residues. The DNA of the CDR3 is TGTGCCAGCAGCTCCGGCCTGGGAGGGCCTTACGAGCAGTACTTC. This gives the protein CASSSGLGGPYEQYF.

This clonotype appeared many times. The genes are TRBV10-2 and TRBJ2-7; 11 bases are shared with TRBD1. The germline V gene encodes CDR1 WSHSY and CDR2 SAAADI. J lost 5 bases, V lost 3 bases, and 12 bases had no gene match. The CDR3 is 17 residues long. The CDR3 region has the DNA TGCGCCAGCAGTGACTTGAGGAGGGACAGGGGGTTGAACGAGCAGTACTTC. It is translated as CASSDLRRDRGLNEQYF.

Regarding this clonotype: A junction boundary mismatches the germline segment, possibly from a read error. The chain joins TRBV7-9 to TRBJ1-6; D not certain. The CDR3 consists of 16 residues. The germline CDR1 and CDR2 sequences are SEHNR and FQNEAQ (reference sequence). The CDR3 region is CASSASGSSYNSPLNF. The CDR3 DNA follows: TGTGCCAGCAGTGCTTCGGGGAGCTCCTATAATTCACCCCTCAACTTT.

This clonotype was detected a few times. The V gene is TRBV7-9, the J gene TRBJ2-2, with a tentative D call TRBD1 (5 bases). V lost 2 bases and J lost 4, with 11 bases in between. The CDR3 sequence is 15 residues long. Germline CDR1 and CDR2: SEHNR and FQNEAQ (reference sequence). DNA for the CDR3: TGTGCCAGCAGCTTAATTCAGCAGGGCACCGGGGAGCTGTTTTTT. This encodes CASSLIQQGTGELFF.

V and J are TRBV7-3 and TRBJ2-5, with 14 bases matching TRBD2. Trimming cost V 5 bases and J 4 bases; bases outside gene matches: 15. The CDR3 is 19 residues long. Germline loops: CDR1 SGHTA, CDR2 FQGTGA. In nucleotides, the CDR3 is TGTGCCAGCAGCCAAGGCGGGACTAGCGGGGGCGAAAGACCAGAGACCCAGTACTTC. Translating it yields CASSQGGTSGGERPETQYF.

The chain joins TRBV5-1 to TRBJ2-7, with 7 bases lining up with TRBD1. This CDR3 contains 15 residues. V gave up 8 bases and J gave up 3 bases; unmatched junction bases: 14. CDR1 is SGHRS and CDR2 is YFSETQ in the germline V gene. The DNA for the CDR3 is TGCGCCAGTTCTGCCCAGGGACAGACCAACTACGAGCAGTACTTC. Translated: CASSAQGQTNYEQYF. Variable domain in full (rest from reference TRBV5-1 and TRBJ2-7): KAGVTQTPRYLIKTRGQQVTLSCSPISGHRSVSWYQQTPGQGLQFLFEYFSETQRNKGNFPGRFSGRQFSNSRSEMNVSTLELGDSALYLCASSAQGQTNYEQYFGPGTRLTVT.

The chain uses TRBV2 and TRBJ2-2; 13 bases are shared with TRBD2. CDR1 is SNHLY and CDR2 is FYNNEI in the germline V gene. J lost 7 bases, V lost 6 bases, and 11 bases had no gene match. The CDR3 covers 17 residues. The CDR3 sequence: CASSLLAGGPQGGELFF. As DNA, the CDR3 is TGTGCCAGCAGCCTACTAGCGGGAGGGCCTCAAGGCGGGGAGCTGTTTTTT.

The chain is built from TRBV3-1 and TRBJ1-5; D is unclear. CDR3 length equals 13 residues. Trimming removed 9 bases from V and 2 bases from J, with 11 bases in between. Germline CDR1 LGHDT, CDR2 YNNKEL (reference sequence). CDR3 loop: CASGGYGNQPQHF. The DNA for the CDR3 is TGTGCCAGTGGTGGGTATGGCAATCAGCCCCAGCATTTT.

V is TRBV10-2 and J is TRBJ2-7, with D perhaps TRBD1 (5 bases). Trimming removed 4 bases from V and 0 bases from J, with 10 bases in between. CDR3 length: 14 amino acids. Germline CDR1 WSHSY, CDR2 SAAADI. CDR3 in DNA: TGCGCCAGCAGTGGGGCAGGGATCTCCTACGAGCAGTACTTC. Translated: CASSGAGISYEQYF.

The V call is TRBV6-5, the J call TRBJ2-7, with 10 bases fitting TRBD2. The CDR3 contains 14 residues. The trim removed 6 bases at V and 2 bases at J, leaving 4 bases unmatched. Germline V CDR1 and CDR2: MNHEY, SVGAGI. The CDR3 bases are TGTGCCAGCAGGACTAGCGGGCCCCCCTACGAGCAGTACTTC. Protein sequence: CASRTSGPPYEQYF.

Worth noting for this clonotype: A much larger clone sits a single nucleotide away, making a read error possible. This chain connects TRBV10-3 to TRBJ1-1; D uncertain. Germline lookup yields CDR1 ENHRY and CDR2 SYGVKD. This CDR3 has 13 residues. V was trimmed by 2 bases and J by 4 bases, leaving 8 bases between them. CDR3 sequence reads: CAISEDGATEAFF. As DNA, the CDR3 is TGTGCCATCAGTGAGGATGGAGCCACTGAAGCTTTCTTT.

This clonotype was observed a single time. The rearrangement links TRBV9 to TRBJ2-5; TRBD2 agrees at 7 bases. Germline CDR1 SGDLS, CDR2 YYNGEE. V lost 4 bases and J lost 1; bases outside the gene matches: 4. The CDR3 sequence is 14 residues long. The CDR3 region has the DNA TGTGCCAGCAGCCCCCGGACTAGCCAAGAGACCCAGTACTTC. Its translation is CASSPRTSQETQYF.

A few counts support this clonotype. The chain combines TRBV20-1 with TRBJ1-2; 9 bases are a match to TRBD1. The CDR3 covers 14 residues. CDR1 is DFQATT, CDR2 SNEGSKA, per germline (reference sequence). Germline trimming cut 5 bases from V and 2 bases from J; bases unmatched to any gene: 6. The DNA of the CDR3 is TGCAGTGCTGGACCGGGACAGGGAAACTATGGCTACACCTTC. Residues: CSAGPGQGNYGYTF.

This clonotype was detected only a few times. J is TRBJ1-1 and V is TRBV12-3 or TRBV12-4, with D perhaps TRBD1 (6 bases). Trimming cost V 4 bases and J 0 bases, with 15 bases left between them. This CDR3 contains 16 residues. The CDR3 bases are TGTGCCAGCAGTTACTCGCCACAGGGACTGAACACTGAAGCTTTCTTT. This codes for CASSYSPQGLNTEAFF.

The chain links TRBV7-9 to TRBJ2-7; 10 bases match TRBD1. The CDR3 covers 17 residues. J lost 3 bases, V lost 3 bases, and 11 bases had no gene match. The germline gives CDR1 SEHNR, CDR2 FQNEAQ (reference sequence). CDR3 coding DNA: TGTGCCAGCAGCTTGGCACGCCTCCGGGACAGGGGCTACGAGCAGTACTTC. As protein: CASSLARLRDRGYEQYF.

Here the CDR3 reads CASSFEPDQPQHF. DNA for the CDR3: TGTGCCAGCAGTTTCGAGCCGGATCAGCCCCAGCATTTT. The chain carries TRBV2 and TRBJ1-5, with D uncertain. CDR1 is SNHLY, CDR2 FYNNEI, per germline. V lost 5 bases, J lost 5 bases, and 10 bases lay in between. This CDR3 region has 13 residues. Looking up the rest from reference TRBV2 and TRBJ1-5 gives the full variable domain: EPEVTQTPSHQVTQMGQEVILRCVPISNHLYFYWYRQILGQKVEFLVSFYNNEISEKSEIFDDQFSVERPDGSNFTLKIRSTKLEDSAMYFCASSFEPDQPQHFGDGTRLSIL.

This chain uses TRBV25-1 with TRBJ1-1; the D gene is possibly TRBD1 (6 bases). The CDR3 is made up of 14 amino acids. Per the germline V gene, CDR1 is MGHDK and CDR2 is SYGVNS. V lost 11 bases, J lost 5 bases, and 21 bases lay in between. The CDR3 loop reads CAWSRTGTLTEAFF. In DNA form, the CDR3 reads TGTGCCTGGAGTCGTACCGGGACACTGACTGAAGCTTTCTTT. The full variable domain, its missing parts supplied by reference TRBV25-1 and TRBJ1-1, is EADIYQTPRYLVIGTGKKITLECSQTMGHDKMYWYQQDPGMELHLIHYSYGVNSTEKGDLSSESTVSRIRTEHFPLTLESARPSHTSQYLCAWSRTGTLTEAFFGQGTRLTVV.

The V and J genes are TRBV29-1 and TRBJ1-1; possible D gene TRBD1, 5 bases. The germline V and J ends were trimmed by 7 bases and 3 bases, with 12 bases remaining between them. The CDR3 is 12 amino acids. Germline loops: CDR1 SQVTM, CDR2 ANQGSEA. CDR3 sequence reads: CSGYRYDTEAFF. In DNA form, the CDR3 reads TGCAGCGGATACAGGTACGACACTGAAGCTTTCTTT.

The chain combines TRBV6-5 with TRBJ1-5, with D maybe TRBD1 (6 bases). V was cut by 3 bases and J by 2 bases, with 8 bases left in between. The CDR3 loop spans 14 amino acids. Germline V gives CDR1 MNHEY, CDR2 SVGAGI. The CDR3 coding sequence is TGTGCCAGCAGTTATAACAGGGGCAATCAGCCCCAGCATTTT. It codes for CASSYNRGNQPQHF.

The genes are TRBV7-2 and TRBJ1-6; 10 nucleotides line up with TRBD1. The CDR3 consists of 13 residues. The trim removed 4 bases at V and 12 bases at J, leaving 3 bases unmatched. CDR1 and CDR2 from the germline V gene are SGHTA and FQGNSA. Here the CDR3 DNA reads TGTGCCAGCAGCTGGACAGGGGGAGGACCCCTCCACTTT. Amino acids: CASSWTGGGPLHF.

About this clonotype: Since a much larger clone is just one base distant, this may be a read error. The chain recombines TRBV9 with TRBJ1-3; 8 positions match TRBD1. The CDR3 is made up of 15 amino acids. Germline CDR1 reads SGDLS; CDR2 reads YYNGEE. The CDR3 is CASRRTGKSGNTVYF. The CDR3, as DNA: TGTGCCAGCAGACGGACAGGGAAGTCTGGAAACACCGTATATTTT. Variable domain in full (rest from reference TRBV9 and TRBJ1-3): DSGVTQTPKHLITATGQRVTLRCSPRSGDLSVYWYQQSLDQGLQFLIQYYNGEERAKGNILERFSAQQFPDLHSELNLSSLELGDSALYFCASRRTGKSGNTVYFGEGSWLTVV.

In its sample, this clonotype was seen once. This sequence joins TRBV9 and TRBJ2-2; D ambiguous. V lost 3 bases, J lost 5 bases, and 8 bases lay in between. The germline CDR1 and CDR2 sequences are SGDLS and YYNGEE. The CDR3 runs to 13 residues. The CDR3 sequence is CASSGSTTGELFF. In DNA, the CDR3 is TGTGCCAGCAGCGGATCCACTACCGGGGAGCTGTTTTTT. The whole variable domain, remainder taken from reference TRBV9 and TRBJ2-2, is DSGVTQTPKHLITATGQRVTLRCSPRSGDLSVYWYQQSLDQGLQFLIQYYNGEERAKGNILERFSAQQFPDLHSELNLSSLELGDSALYFCASSGSTTGELFFGEGSRLTVL.

This sequence joins TRBV29-1 and TRBJ2-6, with D perhaps TRBD1 (5 bases). V was cut by 6 bases and J by 4 bases, with 13 bases left in between. The CDR3 sequence is 14 residues long. The germline V gene encodes CDR1 SQVTM and CDR2 ANQGSEA. The CDR3 sequence is CSVPSRQGANVLTF. The CDR3 DNA sequence: TGCAGCGTCCCAAGCCGACAGGGGGCCAACGTCCTGACTTTC.

The chain recombines TRBV9 with TRBJ1-2, with 7 bases identical to TRBD1. The CDR3 sequence is 14 residues long. CDR1 is SGDLS and CDR2 is YYNGEE in the germline V gene. Unmatched junction bases numbered 5, after V lost 0 bases and J lost 6 bases. As DNA, the CDR3 is TGTGCCAGCAGCGTAGACAGGGGCGGCGATGGCTACACCTTC. Translation: CASSVDRGGDGYTF.

A single count supports this clonotype. This chain joins TRBV15 and TRBJ2-7; 8 bases are a match to TRBD2. This CDR3 has 14 residues. V shed 2 bases and J 3 bases; nucleotides not matched to a gene: 3. CDR1 LNHNV and CDR2 YYDKDF come from the germline V gene (reference sequence). In nucleotides, the CDR3 is TGTGCCACCAGCAGACCGGGGACTAGCTACGAGCAGTACTTC. It translates to CATSRPGTSYEQYF.

This clonotype was seen a few times. The chain couples TRBV7-2 to TRBJ1-1; 10 bases map to TRBD1. There are 16 residues in the CDR3. Germline assignment: CDR1 SGHTA and CDR2 FQGNSA. Trimming took 5 bases from V and 0 from J; bases not matched to a gene: 6. The chain's CDR3 is CASSPGTGVMNTEAFF. In nucleotides, the CDR3 is TGTGCCAGCAGCCCCGGGACAGGGGTTATGAACACTGAAGCTTTCTTT.

As to this clonotype: The junction differs from germline at one of its ends, possibly a read error. The V call is TRBV10-3, the J call TRBJ2-7; possible D gene TRBD2, 5 bases. The CDR3 sequence is 12 residues long. The germline gives CDR1 ENHRY, CDR2 SYGVKD. The CDR3 is CASSEAVGEQYF. The CDR3 coding sequence is TGTGCCAGCAGTGAAGCGGTGGGGGAGCAGTACTTC.